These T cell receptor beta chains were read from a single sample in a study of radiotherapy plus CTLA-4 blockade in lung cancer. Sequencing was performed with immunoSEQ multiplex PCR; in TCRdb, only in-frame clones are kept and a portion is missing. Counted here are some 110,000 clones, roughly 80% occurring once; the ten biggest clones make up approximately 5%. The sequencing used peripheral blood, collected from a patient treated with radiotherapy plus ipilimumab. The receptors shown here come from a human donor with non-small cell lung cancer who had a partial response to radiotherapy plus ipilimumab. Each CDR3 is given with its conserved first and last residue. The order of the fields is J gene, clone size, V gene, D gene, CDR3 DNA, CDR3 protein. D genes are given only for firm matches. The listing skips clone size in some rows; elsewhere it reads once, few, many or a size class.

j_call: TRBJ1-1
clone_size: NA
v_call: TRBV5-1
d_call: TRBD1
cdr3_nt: TGCGCCAGCAGCTCGGACAGGGGGCGCACTGAAGCTTTCTTT
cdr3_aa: CASSSDRGRTEAFF

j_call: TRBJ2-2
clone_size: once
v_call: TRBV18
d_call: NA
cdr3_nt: TGTGCCAGCTCACCACCTCTGGGCCCGAACACCGGGGAGCTGTTTTTT
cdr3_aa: CASSPPLGPNTGELFF

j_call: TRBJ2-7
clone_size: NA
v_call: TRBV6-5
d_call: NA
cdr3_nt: TGTGCCAGCAGTTTTGGGGGCGGGAGCTCCTACGAGCAGTACTTC
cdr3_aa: CASSFGGGSSYEQYF

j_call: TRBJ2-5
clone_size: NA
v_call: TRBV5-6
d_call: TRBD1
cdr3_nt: TGTGCCAGCAGTTGGGGGACAGGGCTGGAGACCCAGTACTTC
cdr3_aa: CASSWGTGLETQYF

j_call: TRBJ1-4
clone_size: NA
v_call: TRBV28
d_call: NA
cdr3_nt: TGTGCCAGCAGGCGGGGTTCTAATGAAAAACTGTTTTTT
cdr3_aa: CASRRGSNEKLFF

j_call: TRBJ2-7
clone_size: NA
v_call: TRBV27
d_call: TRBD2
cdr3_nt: TGTGCCAGCAGTTCCCCGGGGAGGGCCCTCTACGAGCAGTACTTC
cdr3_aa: CASSSPGRALYEQYF

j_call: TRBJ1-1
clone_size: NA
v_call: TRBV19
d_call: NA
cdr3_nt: TGTGCCAGTAGCCCGACTCTGGAGAACACTGAAGCTTTCTTT
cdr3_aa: CASSPTLENTEAFF

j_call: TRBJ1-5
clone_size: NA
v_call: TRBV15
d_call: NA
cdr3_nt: TGTGCCACCAGCAGCAGGGGAATACAGCCCCAGCATTTT
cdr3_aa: CATSSRGIQPQHF

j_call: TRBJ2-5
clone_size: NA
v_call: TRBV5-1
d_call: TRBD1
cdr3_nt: TGCGCCAGCAGCTTGAGAGGACAGGGAGCGGCCCAAGAGACCCAGTACTTC
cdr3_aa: CASSLRGQGAAQETQYF

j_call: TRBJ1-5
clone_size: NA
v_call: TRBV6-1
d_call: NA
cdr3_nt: TGTGCCAGCATGGAGGGAATTTCCCAGCCCCAGCATTTT
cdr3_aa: CASMEGISQPQHF

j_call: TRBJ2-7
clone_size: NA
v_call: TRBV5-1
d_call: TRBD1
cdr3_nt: TGCGCCAGCAGACCACCAGGGGGCCACGAGCAGTACTTC
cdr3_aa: CASRPPGGHEQYF

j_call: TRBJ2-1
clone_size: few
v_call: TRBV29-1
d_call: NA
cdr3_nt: TGCAGCGTTGACAGCTACAATGAGCAGTTCTTC
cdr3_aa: CSVDSYNEQFF

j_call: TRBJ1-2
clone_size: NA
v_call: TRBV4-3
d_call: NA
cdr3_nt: TGCGCCAGCAGCCAAGTTCAGGGAGGGATTGGTGGCTACACCTTC
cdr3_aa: CASSQVQGGIGGYTF

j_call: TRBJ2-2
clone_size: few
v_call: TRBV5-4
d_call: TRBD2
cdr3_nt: TGTGCCAGCAGCTTGGATGCGGGAGGGCCGACCGGGGAGCTGTTTTTT
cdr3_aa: CASSLDAGGPTGELFF

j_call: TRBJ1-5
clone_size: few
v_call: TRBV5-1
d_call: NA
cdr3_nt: TGCGCCAGCAGGGAGGGTACTAGCAATCAGCCCCAGCATTTT
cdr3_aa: CASREGTSNQPQHF

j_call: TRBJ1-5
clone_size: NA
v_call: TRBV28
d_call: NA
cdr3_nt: TGTGCCAGCAGTGGACAGATGAATCAGCCCCAGCATTTT
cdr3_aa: CASSGQMNQPQHF

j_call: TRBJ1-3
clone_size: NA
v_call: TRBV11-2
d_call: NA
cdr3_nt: TGTGCCAGCAGCCCCTCCAACACCATATATTTT
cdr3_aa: CASSPSNTIYF

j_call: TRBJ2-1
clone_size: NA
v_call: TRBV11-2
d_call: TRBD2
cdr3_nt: TGTGCCAGCAGCTTTACCTCGACTAGCGGGAGTGTGCAGTTCTTC
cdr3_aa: CASSFTSTSGSVQFF

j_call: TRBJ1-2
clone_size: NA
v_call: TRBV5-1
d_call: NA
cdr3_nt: TGCGCCAGCAGAAAGGGGCTTTCTCTTTCTAACTATGGCTACACCTTC
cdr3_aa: CASRKGLSLSNYGYTF

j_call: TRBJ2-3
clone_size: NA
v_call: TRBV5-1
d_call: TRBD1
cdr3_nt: TGCGCCAGCAGCCCCTGGACAGGGGGCGATACGCAGTATTTT
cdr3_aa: CASSPWTGGDTQYF

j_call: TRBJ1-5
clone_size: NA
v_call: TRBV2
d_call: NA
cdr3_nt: TGTGCCAGCAGTGAAACAGACCGGTCTCAGCCCCAGCATTTT
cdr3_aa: CASSETDRSQPQHF

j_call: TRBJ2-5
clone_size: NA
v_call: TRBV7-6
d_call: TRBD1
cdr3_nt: TGTGCCAGCAGCTTAGTGGGACAGGGGGCTCAAGAGACCCAGTACTTC
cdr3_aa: CASSLVGQGAQETQYF

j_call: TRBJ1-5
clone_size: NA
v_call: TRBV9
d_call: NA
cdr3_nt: TGTGCCAGCAGCGTAAATTGGGGAGACGGGCCCCAGCATTTT
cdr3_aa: CASSVNWGDGPQHF

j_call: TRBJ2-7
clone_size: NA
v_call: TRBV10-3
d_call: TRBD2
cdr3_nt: TGTGCCAGCAGTATATCTAGCGGGAAAACCCGCTACGAGCAGTACTTC
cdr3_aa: CASSISSGKTRYEQYF

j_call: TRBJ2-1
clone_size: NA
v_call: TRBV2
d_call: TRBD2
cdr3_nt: TGTGCCAGCAGGCCCGGGACTAGCGGATACAATGAGCAGTTCTTC
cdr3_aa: CASRPGTSGYNEQFF

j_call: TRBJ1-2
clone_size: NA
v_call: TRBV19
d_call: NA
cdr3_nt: TGTGCCAGTAGTGATACAGGGTCCCAACTTTATGGCTACACCTTC
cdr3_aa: CASSDTGSQLYGYTF

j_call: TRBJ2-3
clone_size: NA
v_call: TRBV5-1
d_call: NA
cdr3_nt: TGCGCCAGCAGCTTGGGTGGGAGGTGGGATACGCAGTATTTT
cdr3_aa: CASSLGGRWDTQYF

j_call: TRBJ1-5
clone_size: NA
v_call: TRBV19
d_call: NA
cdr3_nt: TGTGCCAGTAGTGAATTTGGGCAGGGAAACCAGCCCCAGCATTTT
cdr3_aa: CASSEFGQGNQPQHF

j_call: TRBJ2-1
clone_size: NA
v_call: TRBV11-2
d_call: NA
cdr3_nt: TGTGCCAGCAGCTTAGGCAGTTCCTCCTACAATGAGCAGTTCTTC
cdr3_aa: CASSLGSSSYNEQFF

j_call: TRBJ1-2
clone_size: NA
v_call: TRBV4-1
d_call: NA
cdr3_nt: TGCGCCAGCAGCCTCCGCGACGGAAGCGAAAGCTACACCTTC
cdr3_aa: CASSLRDGSESYTF

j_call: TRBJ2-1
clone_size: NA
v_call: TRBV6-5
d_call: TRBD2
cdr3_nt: TGTGCCAGCAGTTACTCGGGGACTATATACAATGAGCAGTTCTTC
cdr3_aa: CASSYSGTIYNEQFF

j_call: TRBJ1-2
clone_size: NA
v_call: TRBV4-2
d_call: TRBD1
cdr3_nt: TGTGCCAGCAGCCAAGTCGGACAGGAAAGGAATGGCTACACCTTC
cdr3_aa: CASSQVGQERNGYTF

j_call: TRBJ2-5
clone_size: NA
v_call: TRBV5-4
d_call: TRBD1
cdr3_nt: TGTGCCAGCAGCTTACAGGGGGCGCGGGAGACCCAGTACTTC
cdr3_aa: CASSLQGARETQYF

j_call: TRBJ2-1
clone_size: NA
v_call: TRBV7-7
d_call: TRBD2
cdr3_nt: TGTGCTAGCAGCTTAGTACTAGCGGAGTACAATGAGCAGTTCTTC
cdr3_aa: CASSLVLAEYNEQFF

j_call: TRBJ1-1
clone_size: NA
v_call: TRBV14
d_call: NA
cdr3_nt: TGTGCCAGCAGCCAAGATCCAGGGATCATCACTGAAGCTTTCTTT
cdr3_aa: CASSQDPGIITEAFF

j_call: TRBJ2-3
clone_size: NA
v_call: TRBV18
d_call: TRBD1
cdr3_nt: TGTGCCAGCTCACCAGGACAGGGTGGTGCAGATACGCAGTATTTT
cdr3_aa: CASSPGQGGADTQYF

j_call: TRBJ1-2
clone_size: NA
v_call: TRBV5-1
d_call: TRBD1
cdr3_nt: TGCGCCAGCAGCCCCGGACCGGGACAGGGGAATTTTTATGGCTACACCTTC
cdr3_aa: CASSPGPGQGNFYGYTF

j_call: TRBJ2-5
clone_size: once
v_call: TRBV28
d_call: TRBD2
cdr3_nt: TGTGCCAGCTCCGGGGGGTCGGGGCTCGCGACAGAGACCCAGTACTTC
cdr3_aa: CASSGGSGLATETQYF

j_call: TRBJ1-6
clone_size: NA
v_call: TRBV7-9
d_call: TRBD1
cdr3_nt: TGTGCCAGCAGCTGGTCGACAGGGGGATCACCCCTCCACTTT
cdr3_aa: CASSWSTGGSPLHF

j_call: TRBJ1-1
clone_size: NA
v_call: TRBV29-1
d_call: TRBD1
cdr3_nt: TGCAGCGTGCACAGGGGTGGTACTGAAGCTTTCTTT
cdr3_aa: CSVHRGGTEAFF

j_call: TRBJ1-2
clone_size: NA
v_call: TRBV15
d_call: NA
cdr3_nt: TGTGCCACCAGCAGAGATGAGTTGGGCTACACCTTC
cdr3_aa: CATSRDELGYTF

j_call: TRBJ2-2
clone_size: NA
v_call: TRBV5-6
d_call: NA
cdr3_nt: TGTGCCAGCAGCCCACTCGGGGTAGGCCCCACCGGGGAGCTGTTTTTT
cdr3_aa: CASSPLGVGPTGELFF

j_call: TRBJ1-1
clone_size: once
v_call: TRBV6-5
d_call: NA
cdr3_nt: TGTGCCAGCAGTTACTCGCTCGCAGGGGCAAACACTGAAGCTTTCTTT
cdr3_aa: CASSYSLAGANTEAFF

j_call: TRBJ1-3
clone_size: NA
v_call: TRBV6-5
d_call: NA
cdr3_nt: TGTGCCAGCAGTTACTCACTGGCTGGAAACACCATATATTTT
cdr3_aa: CASSYSLAGNTIYF

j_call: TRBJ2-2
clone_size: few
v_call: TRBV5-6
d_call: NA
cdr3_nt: TGTGCCAGCAGCTTCGACACCGGGGAGCTGTTTTTT
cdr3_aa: CASSFDTGELFF

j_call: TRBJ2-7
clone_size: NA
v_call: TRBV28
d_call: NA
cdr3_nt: TGTGCCAGCAGTTTACTGGCAGGGTACGAGCAGTACTTC
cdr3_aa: CASSLLAGYEQYF

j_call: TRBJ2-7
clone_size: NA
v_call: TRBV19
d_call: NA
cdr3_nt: TGTGCCAGTAGCCTCGGACTGATCTACGAGCAGTACTTC
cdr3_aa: CASSLGLIYEQYF

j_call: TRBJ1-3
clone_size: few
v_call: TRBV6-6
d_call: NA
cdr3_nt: TGTGCCAGCAGTTACCTACAGGGTACGGGAAACACCATATATTTT
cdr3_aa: CASSYLQGTGNTIYF

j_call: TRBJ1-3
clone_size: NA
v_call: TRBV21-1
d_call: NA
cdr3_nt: TGTGCCAGCAGCAAAAAAAGGAGGGTTAGGGGGACAGGGGAGATGAGAAACACCATATATTTT
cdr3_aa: CASSKKRRVRGTGEMRNTIYF

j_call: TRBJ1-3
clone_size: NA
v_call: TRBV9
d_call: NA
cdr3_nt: TGTGCCAGCAGCCCCAGGATTAGCTCTGGAAACACCATATATTTT
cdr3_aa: CASSPRISSGNTIYF

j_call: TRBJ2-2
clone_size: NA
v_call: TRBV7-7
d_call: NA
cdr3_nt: TGTGCTAGCAGCCCTGGTAGCAACCGGAGGGAGCTGTTTTTT
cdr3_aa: CASSPGSNRRELFF

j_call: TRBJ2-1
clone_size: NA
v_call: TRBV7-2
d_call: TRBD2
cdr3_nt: TGTGCCAGCAGCCCACCGGGGGGGCGGGAGTTCTTC
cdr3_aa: CASSPPGGREFF

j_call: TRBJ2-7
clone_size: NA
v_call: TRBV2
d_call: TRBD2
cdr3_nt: TGTGCCAGCAGCGGAAGAAGCGGGAGGGCCAGCGAGCAGTACTTC
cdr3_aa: CASSGRSGRASEQYF

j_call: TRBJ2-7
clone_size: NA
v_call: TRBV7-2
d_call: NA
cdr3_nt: TGTGCCAGCAGCCCGAGAGGGCTCGGCCCCTACGAGCAGTACTTC
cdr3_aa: CASSPRGLGPYEQYF